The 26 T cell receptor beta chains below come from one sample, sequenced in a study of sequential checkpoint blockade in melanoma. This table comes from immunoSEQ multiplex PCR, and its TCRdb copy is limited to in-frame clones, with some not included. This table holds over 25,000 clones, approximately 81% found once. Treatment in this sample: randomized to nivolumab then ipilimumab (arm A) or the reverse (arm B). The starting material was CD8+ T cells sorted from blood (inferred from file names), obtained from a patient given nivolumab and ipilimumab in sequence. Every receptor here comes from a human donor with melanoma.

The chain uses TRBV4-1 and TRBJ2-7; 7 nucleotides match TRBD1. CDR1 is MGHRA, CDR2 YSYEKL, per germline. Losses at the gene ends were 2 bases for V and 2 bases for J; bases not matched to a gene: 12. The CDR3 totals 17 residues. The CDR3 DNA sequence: TGCGCCAGCAGCCAACAAGAGGGGGCAGGCTCTCCCTACGAGCAGTACTTC. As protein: CASSQQEGAGSPYEQYF.

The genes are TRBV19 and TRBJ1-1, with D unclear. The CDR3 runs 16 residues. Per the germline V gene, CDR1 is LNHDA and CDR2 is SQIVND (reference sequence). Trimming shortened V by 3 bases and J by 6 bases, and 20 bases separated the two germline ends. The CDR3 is CASSIPGGRLYAEAFF. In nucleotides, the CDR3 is TGTGCCAGTAGTATCCCGGGCGGGCGTCTTTACGCTGAAGCTTTCTTT.

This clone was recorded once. The CDR3 loop is CASRALPGGPNEQFF. The CDR3 DNA reads as TGTGCCAGCAGGGCGCTCCCGGGAGGGCCCAATGAGCAGTTCTTC. This chain uses TRBV27 with TRBJ2-1; TRBD2 agrees at 8 bases. From germline, CDR1 is MNHEY and CDR2 SMNVEV (reference sequence). The CDR3 covers 15 residues. The V segment lost 6 bases and the J segment 6 bases; nucleotides outside the gene matches: 10.

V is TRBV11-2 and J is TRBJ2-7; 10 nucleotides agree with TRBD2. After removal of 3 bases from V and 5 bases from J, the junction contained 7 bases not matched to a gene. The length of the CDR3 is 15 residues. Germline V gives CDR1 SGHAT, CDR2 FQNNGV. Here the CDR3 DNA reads TGTGCCAGCAGCTTCTTACGGGGACTAGCGAACGAGCAGTACTTC. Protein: CASSFLRGLANEQYF.

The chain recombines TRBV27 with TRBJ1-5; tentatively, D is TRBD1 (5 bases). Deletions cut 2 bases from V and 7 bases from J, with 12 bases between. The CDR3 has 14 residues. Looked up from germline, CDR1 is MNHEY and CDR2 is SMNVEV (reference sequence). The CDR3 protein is CASSLRGIAQPQHF. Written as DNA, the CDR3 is TGTGCCAGCAGTTTACGGGGGATTGCGCAGCCCCAGCATTTT.

CDR3 amino acids: CASTAGGRAGNEQYF. CDR3 sequence (DNA): TGTGCCAGCACCGCGGGGGGCAGGGCTGGGAACGAGCAGTACTTC. The V and J genes are TRBV2 and TRBJ2-5; 8 nucleotides line up with TRBD2. The DNA end favors TRBJ2-7, so the J call may be wrong. This CDR3 spans 15 amino acids. Germline V gene sequence: CDR1 SNHLY, CDR2 FYNNEI.

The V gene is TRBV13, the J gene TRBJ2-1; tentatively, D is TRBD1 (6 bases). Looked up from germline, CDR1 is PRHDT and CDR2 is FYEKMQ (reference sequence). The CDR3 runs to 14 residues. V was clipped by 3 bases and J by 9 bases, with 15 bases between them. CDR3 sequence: CASSFINAGAEQFF. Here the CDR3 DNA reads TGTGCCAGCAGCTTTATCAATGCAGGGGCTGAGCAGTTCTTC.

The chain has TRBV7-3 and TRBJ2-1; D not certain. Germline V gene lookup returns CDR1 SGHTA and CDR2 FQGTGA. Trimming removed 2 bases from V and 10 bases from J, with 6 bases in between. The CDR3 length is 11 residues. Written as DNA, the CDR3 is TGTGCCAGCAGCTTAGGGCAGGAGCAGTTCTTC. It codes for CASSLGQEQFF.

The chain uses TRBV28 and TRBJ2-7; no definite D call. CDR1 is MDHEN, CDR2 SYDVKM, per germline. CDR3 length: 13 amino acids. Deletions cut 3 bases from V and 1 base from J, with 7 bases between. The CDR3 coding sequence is TGTGCCAGCAGTTTTACCCAGTCCTACGAGCAGTACTTC. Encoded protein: CASSFTQSYEQYF.

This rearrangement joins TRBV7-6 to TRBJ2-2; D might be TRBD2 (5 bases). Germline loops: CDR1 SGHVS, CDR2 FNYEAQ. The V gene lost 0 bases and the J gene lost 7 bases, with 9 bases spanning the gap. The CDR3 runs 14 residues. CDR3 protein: CASSLAGAVGELFF. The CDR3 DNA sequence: TGTGCCAGCAGCTTAGCGGGAGCGGTCGGGGAGCTGTTTTTT. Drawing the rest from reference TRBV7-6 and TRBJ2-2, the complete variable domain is GAGVSQSPRYKVTKRGQDVALRCDPISGHVSLYWYRQALGQGPEFLTYFNYEAQQDKSGLPNDRFSAERPEGSISTLTIQRTEQRDSAMYRCASSLAGAVGELFFGEGSRLTVL.

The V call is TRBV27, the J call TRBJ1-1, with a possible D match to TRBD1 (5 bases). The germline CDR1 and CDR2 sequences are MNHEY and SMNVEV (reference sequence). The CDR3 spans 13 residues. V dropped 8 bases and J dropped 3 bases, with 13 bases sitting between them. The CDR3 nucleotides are TGTGCCAGCGGAGGGGATGCGTACACTGAAGCTTTCTTT. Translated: CASGGDAYTEAFF.

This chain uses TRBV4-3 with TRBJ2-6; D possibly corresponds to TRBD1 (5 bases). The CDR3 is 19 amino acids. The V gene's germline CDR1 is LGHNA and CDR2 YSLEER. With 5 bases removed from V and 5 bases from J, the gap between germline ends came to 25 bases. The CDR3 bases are TGCGCCAGCAGCAATCCAACAGGACGTTCACAAAGTCGGGCCAACGTCCTGACTTTC. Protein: CASSNPTGRSQSRANVLTF.

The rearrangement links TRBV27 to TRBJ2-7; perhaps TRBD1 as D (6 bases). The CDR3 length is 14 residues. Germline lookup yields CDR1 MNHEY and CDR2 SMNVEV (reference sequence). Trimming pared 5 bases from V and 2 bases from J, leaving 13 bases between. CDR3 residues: CASSQQGRTYEQYF. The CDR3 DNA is TGTGCCAGCAGTCAACAGGGACGGACCTACGAGCAGTACTTC.

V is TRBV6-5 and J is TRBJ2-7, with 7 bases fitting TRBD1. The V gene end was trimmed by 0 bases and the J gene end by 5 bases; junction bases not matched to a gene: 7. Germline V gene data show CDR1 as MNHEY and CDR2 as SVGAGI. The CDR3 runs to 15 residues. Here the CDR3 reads CASSYSATGLDEQYF. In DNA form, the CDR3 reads TGTGCCAGCAGTTACTCAGCGACAGGGCTTGACGAGCAGTACTTC.

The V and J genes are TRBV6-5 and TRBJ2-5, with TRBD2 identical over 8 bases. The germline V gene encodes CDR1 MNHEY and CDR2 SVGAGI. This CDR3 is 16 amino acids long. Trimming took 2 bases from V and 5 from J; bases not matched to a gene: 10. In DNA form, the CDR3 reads TGTGCCAGCAGTTACGACCGAGCGGGGGCCGGGGAGACCCAGTACTTC. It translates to CASSYDRAGAGETQYF.

The CDR3 loop is CASSELETGQPRKNEQFF. Here the CDR3 DNA reads TGTGCCAGCAGTGAATTGGAGACAGGGCAACCGCGAAAGAATGAGCAGTTCTTC. V gene TRBV6-1 combines with J gene TRBJ2-1; 7 nucleotides line up with TRBD1. The CDR3 loop spans 18 amino acids. The trim removed 2 bases at V and 7 bases at J, leaving 17 bases unmatched. The germline CDR1 and CDR2 sequences are MNHNS and SASEGT.

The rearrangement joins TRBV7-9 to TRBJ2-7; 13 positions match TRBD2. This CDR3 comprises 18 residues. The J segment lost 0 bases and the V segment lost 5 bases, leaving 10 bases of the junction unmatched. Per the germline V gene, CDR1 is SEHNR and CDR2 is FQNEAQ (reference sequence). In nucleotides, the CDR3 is TGTGCCAGCAGCCCCGGGACTAGCGGGGCTCAACCCTCCTACGAGCAGTACTTC. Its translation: CASSPGTSGAQPSYEQYF.

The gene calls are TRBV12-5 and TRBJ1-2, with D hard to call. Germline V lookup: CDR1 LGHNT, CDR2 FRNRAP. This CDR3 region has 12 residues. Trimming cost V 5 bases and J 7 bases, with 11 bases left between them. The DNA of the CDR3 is TGTGCTAGTGGTCCCACCGGGGTTGGCTACACCTTC. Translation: CASGPTGVGYTF.

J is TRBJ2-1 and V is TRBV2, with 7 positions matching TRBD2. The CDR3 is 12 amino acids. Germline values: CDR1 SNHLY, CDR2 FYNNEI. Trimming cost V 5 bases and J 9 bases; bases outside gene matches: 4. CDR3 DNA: TGTGCCAGCAGTCAAGGGAGGGCTGAGCAGTTCTTC. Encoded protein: CASSQGRAEQFF.

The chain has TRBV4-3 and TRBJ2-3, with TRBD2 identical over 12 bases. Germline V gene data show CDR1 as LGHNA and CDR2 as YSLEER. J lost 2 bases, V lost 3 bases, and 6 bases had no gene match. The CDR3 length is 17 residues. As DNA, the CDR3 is TGCGCCAGCAGCCACCTCACTAGCGGGGGGATCACAGATACGCAGTATTTT. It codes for CASSHLTSGGITDTQYF.

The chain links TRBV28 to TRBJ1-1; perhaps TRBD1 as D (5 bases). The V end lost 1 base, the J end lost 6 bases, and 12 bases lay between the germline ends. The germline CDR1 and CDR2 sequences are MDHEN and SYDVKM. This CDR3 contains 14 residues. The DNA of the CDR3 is TGTGCCAGCAGTTTATCGGGGGTTGGGCCTGAAGCTTTCTTT. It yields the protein CASSLSGVGPEAFF. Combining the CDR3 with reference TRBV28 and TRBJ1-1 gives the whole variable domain DVKVTQSSRYLVKRTGEKVFLECVQDMDHENMFWYRQDPGLGLRLIYFSYDVKMKEKGDIPEGYSVSREKKERFSLILESASTNQTSMYLCASSLSGVGPEAFFGQGTRLTVV.

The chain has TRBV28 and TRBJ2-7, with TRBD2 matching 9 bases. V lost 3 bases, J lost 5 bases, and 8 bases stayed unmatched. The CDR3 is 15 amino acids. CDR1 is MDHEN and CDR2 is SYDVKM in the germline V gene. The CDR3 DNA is TGTGCCAGCAGTTTTTTGGCGGGGGGGAGTAACGAGCAGTACTTC. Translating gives CASSFLAGGSNEQYF.

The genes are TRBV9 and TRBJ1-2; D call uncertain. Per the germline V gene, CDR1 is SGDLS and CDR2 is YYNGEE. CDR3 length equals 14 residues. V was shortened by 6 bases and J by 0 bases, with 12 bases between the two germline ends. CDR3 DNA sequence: TGTGCCAGCACCGCAGGAATAGCTAACTATGGCTACACCTTC. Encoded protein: CASTAGIANYGYTF. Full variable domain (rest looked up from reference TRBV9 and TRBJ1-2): DSGVTQTPKHLITATGQRVTLRCSPRSGDLSVYWYQQSLDQGLQFLIQYYNGEERAKGNILERFSAQQFPDLHSELNLSSLELGDSALYFCASTAGIANYGYTFGSGTRLTVV.

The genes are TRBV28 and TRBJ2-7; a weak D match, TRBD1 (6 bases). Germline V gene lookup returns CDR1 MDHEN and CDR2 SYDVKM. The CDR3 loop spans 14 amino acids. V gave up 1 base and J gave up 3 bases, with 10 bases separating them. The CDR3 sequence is CASSLSNRDYEQYF. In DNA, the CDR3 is TGTGCCAGCAGTTTATCCAACAGGGACTACGAGCAGTACTTC.

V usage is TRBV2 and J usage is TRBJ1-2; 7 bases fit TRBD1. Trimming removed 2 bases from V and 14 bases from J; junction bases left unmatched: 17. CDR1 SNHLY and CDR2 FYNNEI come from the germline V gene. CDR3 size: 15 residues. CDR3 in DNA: TGTGCCAGCAGTGAAAGTGGGCGGACAGGACTATGGGAGACCTTC. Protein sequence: CASSESGRTGLWETF.

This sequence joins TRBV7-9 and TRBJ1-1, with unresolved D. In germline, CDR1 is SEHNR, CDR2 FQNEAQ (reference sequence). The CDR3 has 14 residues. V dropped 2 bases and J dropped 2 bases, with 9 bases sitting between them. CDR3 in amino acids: CASSLKAGNTEAFF. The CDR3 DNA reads TGTGCCAGCAGCTTAAAAGCGGGAAACACTGAAGCTTTCTTT.